The clone carrying this T cell receptor (beta chain) was seen a handful of times. This sample was included in a study of blood T cell repertoires in COVID-19. The overall study: The study drew acute and convalescent COVID-19 samples from the United States, Italy and Spain. The cDNA or gDNA used as material had been derived from T cells, B-cell-depleted T cells, or PBMCs.

Original processing notes: Reference gene primer amplification yielded estimated nucleated cell counts. Generated by immunoSEQ multiplex PCR, the TCRdb table keeps only in-frame clones and is missing some. V, J and clone size were drawn from that table, and D and trimming were deduced from the DNA. The sample contains around 41,000 clones, under 85% of which appear only once. Trimming cost V 5 bases and J 3 bases; bases outside gene matches: 12. From germline, CDR1 is LNHDA and CDR2 SQIVND (reference sequence). The CDR3 has 16 amino acids. Sequencing was carried out using peripheral blood. This clonotype originated in an elderly woman with acute or convalescent COVID-19. The chain recombines TRBV19 with TRBJ1-1, with 7 bases lining up with TRBD1. CDR3 sequence: CASSPRTGVGYTEAFF. The CDR3 DNA sequence: TGTGCCAGTAGTCCTAGGACAGGCGTGGGGTACACTGAAGCTTTCTTT.